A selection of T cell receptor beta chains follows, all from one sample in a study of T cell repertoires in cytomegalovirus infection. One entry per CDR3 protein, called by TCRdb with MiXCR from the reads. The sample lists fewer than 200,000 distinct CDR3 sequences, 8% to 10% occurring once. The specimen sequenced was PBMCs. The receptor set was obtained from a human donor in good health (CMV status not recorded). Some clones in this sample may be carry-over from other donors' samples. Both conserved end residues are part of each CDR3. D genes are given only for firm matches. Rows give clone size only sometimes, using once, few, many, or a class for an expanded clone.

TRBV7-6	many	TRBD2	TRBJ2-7	TGTGCCAGCAGCTTACAAACTAGCGGGAACTCCTACGAGCAGTACTTC	CASSLQTSGNSYEQYF
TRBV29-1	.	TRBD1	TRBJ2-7	TGCAGCGCCCTTGTCAAGACAGGGGTTACCTACGAGCAGTACTTC	CSALVKTGVTYEQYF
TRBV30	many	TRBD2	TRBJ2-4	TGTGCCTGGAGCTGGACTAGCGGGAGAGGCGGCGCCACTTTTCTAGCCAAAAACATTCAGTACTTC	CAWSWTSGRGGATFLAKNIQYF
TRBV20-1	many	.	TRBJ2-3	TGCAGTGCTAGATTCGGGGTGAGAAGAACAGATACGCAGTATTTT	CSARFGVRRTDTQYF
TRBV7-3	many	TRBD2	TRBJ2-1	TGTGCCAGCAGCTCTCTAGCGGGAGATCTGTTCTTC	CASSSLAGDLFF
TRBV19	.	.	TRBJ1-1	TGTGCCAGTAGTATCAGGGCGGTGTACACTGAAGCTTTCTTT	CASSIRAVYTEAFF
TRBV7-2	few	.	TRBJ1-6	TGTGCCAGCAGCTTAGTCTTCGGCCTTGCGGATTCACCCCTCCACTTT	CASSLVFGLADSPLHF
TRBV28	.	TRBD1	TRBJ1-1	TGTGCCAGCAGTTTATTGAGAACCGGGACAGCTCGGATGGAGGCTTTCTTT	CASSLLRTGTARMEAFF
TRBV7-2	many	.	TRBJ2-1	TGTGCCAGCAGCTTATCGGGCAGGGGGGGCAATGAGCAGTTCTTC	CASSLSGRGGNEQFF
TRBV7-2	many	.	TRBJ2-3	TGTGCCAGCAGCTCCTTCGGGGATACGCAGTATTTT	CASSSFGDTQYF
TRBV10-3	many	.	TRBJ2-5	TGTGCCATCAGTGAGTCGGAGGGTCGGGAGACCCAGTACTTC	CAISESEGRETQYF
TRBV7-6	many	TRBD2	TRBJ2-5	TGTGCCAGCAGCTCGGGACTAGCGGGGGCGAAACAAGAGACCCAGTACTTC	CASSSGLAGAKQETQYF
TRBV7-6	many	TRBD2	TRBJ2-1	TGTGCCAGCAGCTTAGTTGTCTTAGGGCTAGCGGGAGCCGGCGAGCAGTTCTTC	CASSLVVLGLAGAGEQFF
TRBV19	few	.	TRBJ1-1	TGTGCCAGTAGCCCACTGCTCGGCACTGAAGCTTTCTTT	CASSPLLGTEAFF